Each of the 21 T cell receptor beta chains below was sequenced from the same sample in a study of metastatic and nonmetastatic thyroid tumors. TCRdb re-clonotyped the PCR reads via MiXCR. The sample has almost 85,000 clones, under 15% seen once. Thyroid surgery was preceded by no treatment in any patient. The sequenced sample was tumor tissue. The receptors stem from a female donor with papillary thyroid cancer or a benign thyroid nodule (not recorded which). Some clones in this sample may be carry-over from other donors' samples.

The table lists this clone with a few counts. Given a much more abundant clone one base away, this may be a read error. The chain couples TRBV28 to TRBJ1-2; perhaps TRBD1 as D (5 bases). Germline CDR1 MDHEN, CDR2 SYDVKM. This CDR3 contains 16 residues. Trimming took off 6 bases at V and 4 bases at J, with 21 bases between the two ends. Written as DNA, the CDR3 is TGTGCCAGCAGCCCCTCGGTGGGGCAGGAGGGCTATGGCTACACCTTC. Its translation: CASSPSVGQEGYGYTF.

This clone was seen repeatedly, ten times or more. V and J are TRBV20-1 and TRBJ1-2; 8 nucleotides match TRBD1. Germline CDR1 reads DFQATT; CDR2 reads SNEGSKA (reference sequence). The CDR3 covers 15 residues. J was trimmed by 6 bases and V by 1 base; bases with no gene match: 10. CDR3 sequence: CSARVLDRGRDGYTF. Here the CDR3 DNA reads TGCAGTGCTAGAGTGCTCGACAGGGGAAGGGATGGCTACACCTTC.

As for this clone: A single base separates this from a much larger clone, so it may be a read error. The chain couples TRBV14 to TRBJ1-2; D may be TRBD1 (6 bases). The CDR3 sequence is 13 residues long. From germline, CDR1 is SGHDN and CDR2 FVKESK. The CDR3 DNA sequence: TGTACCAGCTCTAGCGGGGGCGCCTATGGCTACACCTTC. It specifies CTSSSGGAYGYTF.

This clone was seen only a few times. The chain carries TRBV5-4 and TRBJ2-2, with unresolved D. Per germline, CDR1 SGHNT and CDR2 YYREEE (reference sequence). There are 12 residues in the CDR3. Trimming took 4 bases from V and 10 from J, leaving 11 bases between them. The CDR3: CASSPDKEELFF. The CDR3 coding sequence is TGTGCCAGCAGCCCCGATAAGGAGGAGCTGTTTTTT. Full variable domain (missing parts from reference TRBV5-4 and TRBJ2-2): ETGVTQSPTHLIKTRGQQVTLRCSSQSGHNTVSWYQQALGQGPQFIFQYYREEENGRGNFPPRFSGLQFPNYSSELNVNALELDDSALYLCASSPDKEELFFGEGSRLTVL.

This clone occurred once. A much bigger clone sits one base away, suggesting this may be a read error. The same CDR3 can be traced to other DNA sequences in this sample. The rearrangement joins TRBV20-1 to TRBJ2-1; tentatively, D is TRBD1 or TRBD2 (5 bases each). Germline V CDR1 and CDR2: DFQATT, SNEGSKA (reference sequence). CDR3 length: 15 amino acids. V was shortened by 6 bases and J by 9 bases, with 24 bases between the two germline ends. The CDR3 is CSAPLDEDSRGEQFF. Here the CDR3 DNA reads TGCAGTGCCCCTCTCGATGAGGACTCGAGGGGTGAGCAGTTCTTC.

This clone was seen at least ten times. The CDR3 nucleotides are TGCGCCAGCAACCCCGATCCTTACAATGAGCAGTTCTTC. Amino acid sequence: CASNPDPYNEQFF. The chain recombines TRBV5-1 with TRBJ2-1; D is uncertain. V was clipped by 6 bases and J by 4 bases, with 11 bases between them. Germline V CDR1 and CDR2: SGHRS, YFSETQ. The length of the CDR3 is 13 residues. The variable domain in full, completed from reference TRBV5-1 and TRBJ2-1, reads KAGVTQTPRYLIKTRGQQVTLSCSPISGHRSVSWYQQTPGQGLQFLFEYFSETQRNKGNFPGRFSGRQFSNSRSEMNVSTLELGDSALYLCASNPDPYNEQFFGPGTRLTVL.

This clone was counted at least ten times. Other DNA sequences of this sample code for an identical CDR3. The rearrangement joins TRBV9 to TRBJ1-3; 8 positions match TRBD1. CDR1 and CDR2 (germline): SGDLS, YYNGEE. Trimming cost V 4 bases and J 4 bases; bases outside gene matches: 4. This CDR3 region has 14 residues. CDR3 residues: CASSPRTGGNTIYF. In DNA form, the CDR3 reads TGTGCCAGCAGCCCACGGACAGGGGGAAACACCATATATTTT. The whole variable domain, filled in from reference TRBV9 and TRBJ1-3, reads DSGVTQTPKHLITATGQRVTLRCSPRSGDLSVYWYQQSLDQGLQFLIQYYNGEERAKGNILERFSAQQFPDLHSELNLSSLELGDSALYFCASSPRTGGNTIYFGEGSWLTVV.

The sample holds a few counts of this clone. V gene TRBV20-1 combines with J gene TRBJ2-3; 7 positions match TRBD2. Germline V lookup: CDR1 DFQATT, CDR2 SNEGSKA (reference sequence). This CDR3 region has 13 residues. V lost 4 bases, J lost 4 bases, and 5 bases stayed unmatched. In nucleotides, the CDR3 is TGCAGTGCTAACCGGGGGGACCCAGATACGCAGTATTTT. It encodes CSANRGDPDTQYF.

Note on this clone: A much larger clone sits a single nucleotide away, making a read error possible. The rearrangement joins TRBV20-1 to TRBJ2-7; TRBD1 matches at 7 bases. The CDR3 extends over 14 amino acids. The germline V gene has CDR1 DFQATT and CDR2 SNEGSKA (reference sequence). V lost 3 bases, J lost 4 bases, and 9 bases stayed unmatched. The CDR3 sequence: CSASPYRGIYEQYF. The CDR3 nucleotides read TGCAGTGCTAGTCCGTACAGGGGAATATACGAGCAGTACTTC.

There are many counts of this clone. The CDR3 protein is CASSQGRRDTEAFF. In DNA form, the CDR3 reads TGTGCCAGCAGCCAAGGACGGAGAGACACTGAAGCTTTCTTT. The chain uses TRBV12-3 or TRBV12-4 and TRBJ1-1, with D unclear. Deletions cut 6 bases from V and 3 bases from J, with 14 bases between. This CDR3 is built from 14 residues.

This chain joins TRBV11-1 and TRBJ1-1; 7 bases are a match to TRBD1. This CDR3 region has 12 residues. Germline values: CDR1 SGHAT, CDR2 FQDESV (reference sequence). V lost 3 bases and J lost 8; bases outside the gene matches: 3. The CDR3 protein is CASSFGTAEAFF. The CDR3 region has the DNA TGTGCCAGCAGCTTTGGGACAGCCGAAGCTTTCTTT.

This clone was observed at least ten times. The CDR3 bases are TGTGCCAGCAGTTTAGCCGGGATGGACGAGCAGTACTTC. This translates into CASSLAGMDEQYF. The V gene is TRBV12-3 or TRBV12-4, the J gene TRBJ2-7, with D possibly being TRBD2 (5 bases). The CDR3 is 13 residues long. The V end was cut by 0 bases, the J end by 5 bases, with 8 bases between.

The table lists this clone with a few counts. The rearrangement links TRBV5-1 to TRBJ2-7; TRBD2 is a possible D gene (5 bases). Germline CDR1 is SGHRS and CDR2 is YFSETQ. The CDR3 covers 15 residues. V was clipped by 6 bases and J by 4 bases, with 20 bases between them. Here the CDR3 DNA reads TGCGCCAGCAACCCATCTCCCGGGGAGTTTTACGAGCAGTACTTC. It yields the protein CASNPSPGEFYEQYF.

The rearrangement links TRBV9 to TRBJ1-2, with D maybe TRBD1 (5 bases). CDR1 is SGDLS and CDR2 is YYNGEE in the germline V gene. Trimming removed 4 bases from V and 2 bases from J, with 12 bases in between. The CDR3 covers 14 residues. The CDR3 bases are TGTGCCAGCAGCCTACGGGGGAGGAACTATGGCTACACCTTC. Translating it yields CASSLRGRNYGYTF.

This clone was seen a few times. One base away lies a much larger clone, so this may be a sequencing read error. Other DNA sequences of this sample code for an identical CDR3. The chain has TRBV5-1 and TRBJ2-7; D remains unclear. This CDR3 spans 13 amino acids. The V and J ends lost 2 bases and 3 bases respectively, with 9 bases between them. Germline CDR1 is SGHRS and CDR2 is YFSETQ. CDR3 amino acids: CASSLRDSYEQYF. The CDR3 DNA is TGCGCCAGCAGCTTAAGGGATAGCTACGAGCAGTACTTC.

This clone was seen ten or more times. V and J are TRBV4-1 and TRBJ1-2; D is unresolved. The germline CDR1 and CDR2 sequences are MGHRA and YSYEKL. V shed 1 base and J shed 4 bases, with 10 bases lying between them. This CDR3 region has 14 residues. The CDR3 loop reads CASSQVKGIYGYTF. CDR3 coding DNA: TGCGCCAGCAGCCAAGTAAAAGGGATCTATGGCTACACCTTC.

This clone was seen a few times. Germline is not matched at one junction end, which may reflect a read error. This chain connects TRBV27 to TRBJ1-6, with 10 bases lining up with TRBD1. Germline values: CDR1 MNHEY, CDR2 SMNVEV (reference sequence). This CDR3 has 14 residues. The chain's CDR3 is CAISSRDRGLTLHF. In DNA form, the CDR3 reads TGTGCCATCAGTAGCCGGGACAGGGGACTCACCCTCCACTTT.

Of note for this clone: The junction departs from the called germline gene at one end, perhaps through a read error. V usage is TRBV5-1 and J usage is TRBJ2-3, with a possible D match to TRBD2 (5 bases). Germline loops: CDR1 SGHRS, CDR2 YFSETQ. The CDR3 length is 17 residues. CDR3 amino acids: CASSGELVQEGTDTRYF. Here the CDR3 DNA reads TGCGCCAGCAGCGGCGAACTAGTCCAGGAAGGCACAGATACGCGGTATTTT.

This clone was counted many times. This chain links TRBV20-1 with TRBJ1-5, with a weak D call TRBD1 (5 bases). There are 16 residues in the CDR3. Germline-derived CDR1 and CDR2 are DFQATT and SNEGSKA (reference sequence). Trimming shortened V by 0 bases and J by 2 bases, and 14 bases separated the two germline ends. Here the CDR3 DNA reads TGCAGTGCTAGAGATCTAAGGGGAGGGGGCAATCAGCCCCAGCATTTT. Its translation: CSARDLRGGGNQPQHF.

A note on this clone: This could be a read error, since a much larger clone is one nucleotide away. The chain has TRBV7-2 and TRBJ2-3; D is tentatively TRBD1 or TRBD2 (7 bases each). Looked up from germline, CDR1 is SGHTA and CDR2 is FQGNSA. This CDR3 comprises 13 residues. The CDR3 DNA follows: TGTGCCATCAGCCCGCAGGGGGGGGATACGCAGTATTTT. It yields the protein CAISPQGGDTQYF.

V and J are TRBV20-1 and TRBJ1-1; 9 bases align to TRBD1. Germline V gene sequence: CDR1 DFQATT, CDR2 SNEGSKA (reference sequence). The junction had 9 bases not matched to a gene; V was cut back by 3 bases and J by 7 bases. The CDR3 has 14 residues. CDR3 nucleotide sequence: TGCAGTGCTAGGACCGTGGACAGGGGCGGTGAAGCTTTCTTT. Translating gives CSARTVDRGGEAFF.